The T cell receptor beta chain under discussion was sequenced for a study of blood T cell repertoires in COVID-19. Overall study context: The study drew acute and convalescent COVID-19 samples from the United States, Italy and Spain. The analysed material was cDNA or gDNA that came from T cells, B-cell-depleted T cells, or PBMCs.

In the study's own analysis: Scientists estimated how many nucleated cells there were by amplifying reference gene primers. Libraries were prepared by immunoSEQ multiplex PCR; TCRdb keeps only in-frame clonotypes and omits some of them. V and J calls and clone size follow that table, whereas D and trimming were derived from the DNA. Here the sample spans about 53,000 clones, around nine tenths being singletons. From germline, CDR1 is PRHDT and CDR2 FYEKMQ (reference sequence). The CDR3 sequence is 15 residues long. V was cut by 6 bases and J by 3 bases, with 18 bases left in between. The receptor was isolated from a man aged 45 to 65 with acute or convalescent COVID-19. Sequencing used peripheral blood. The rearrangement links TRBV13 to TRBJ2-7; no reliable D call. The CDR3 region is CASSSNLYLNYEQYF. CDR3 nucleotide sequence: TGTGCCAGCAGTTCTAATCTGTACCTCAACTACGAGCAGTACTTC.